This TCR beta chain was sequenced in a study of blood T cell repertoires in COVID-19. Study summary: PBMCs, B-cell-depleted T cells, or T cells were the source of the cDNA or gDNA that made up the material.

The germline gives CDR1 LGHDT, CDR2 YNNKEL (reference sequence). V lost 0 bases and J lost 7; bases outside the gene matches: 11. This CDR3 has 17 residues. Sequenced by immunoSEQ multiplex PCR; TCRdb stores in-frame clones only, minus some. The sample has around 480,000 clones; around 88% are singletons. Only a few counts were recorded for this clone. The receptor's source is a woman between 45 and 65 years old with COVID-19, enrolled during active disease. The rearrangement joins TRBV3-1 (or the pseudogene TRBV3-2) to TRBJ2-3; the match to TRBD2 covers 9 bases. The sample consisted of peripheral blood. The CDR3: CASSQDPVAGGRNTQYF. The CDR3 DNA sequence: TGTGCCAGCAGCCAAGATCCCGTTGCGGGGGGGCGAAATACGCAGTATTTT.